This TCR beta chain was captured by sequencing in a study of T cell repertoires in cytomegalovirus infection. The wider study: The authors relied on CMV epitopes, both recently identified HLA-C-restricted and well-studied HLA-B-restricted. Public TCR beta signatures marked donors with CMV infection and the matching HLA. Study results and caveats: Dominating the ex vivo response were TCR beta clonotypes that were CMV-specific and HLA-C-restricted. Cumulative public TCR beta family frequency identified carriers of CMV plus the relevant HLA.

About this clonotype: Its antigen is unknown.

J gave up 0 bases and V 10 bases, and 7 bases lay outside the gene matches. The CDR3 loop spans 15 amino acids. Germline V gene sequence: CDR1 SNHLY, CDR2 FYNNEI. Via MiXCR, TCRdb re-called the reads, giving one row per CDR3 protein. This sample has about 400,000 distinct CDR3 sequences, with about 35% found just once. This rearrangement joins TRBV2 to TRBJ2-3, with TRBD1 matching 10 bases. The TCR originated in a human donor in good health (CMV status not recorded). Some clones in this sample may be carry-over from other donors' samples. The starting material was cultured PBMCs, obtained from culture after CMV antigen stimulation. CDR3 loop: CAIQGQGPSTDTQYF. CDR3 nucleotide sequence: TGTGCCATTCAGGGACAGGGGCCCAGCACAGATACGCAGTATTTT.